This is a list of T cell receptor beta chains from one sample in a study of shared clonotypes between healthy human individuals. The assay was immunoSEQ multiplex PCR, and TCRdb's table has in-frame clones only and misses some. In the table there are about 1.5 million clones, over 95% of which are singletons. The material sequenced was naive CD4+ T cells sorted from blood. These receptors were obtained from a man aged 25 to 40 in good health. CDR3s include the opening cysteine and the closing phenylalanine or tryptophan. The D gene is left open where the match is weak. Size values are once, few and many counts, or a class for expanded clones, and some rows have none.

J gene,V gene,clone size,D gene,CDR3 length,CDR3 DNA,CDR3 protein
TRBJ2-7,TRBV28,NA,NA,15,TGTGCCAGCAGTTTAGGGGGGCCCAGCTCCTACGAGCAGTACTTC,CASSLGGPSSYEQYF
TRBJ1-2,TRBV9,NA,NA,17,TGTGCCAGCAGCGTCGAAAGCGGGTGGTTCATCTATGGTGGCTACACCTTC,CASSVESGWFIYGGYTF
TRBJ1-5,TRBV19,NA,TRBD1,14,TGTGCCAGTAGTATTGGACAGGCGGTACAGCCCCAGCATTTT,CASSIGQAVQPQHF
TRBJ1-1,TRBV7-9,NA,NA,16,TGTGCCAGCAGCTTGGATACCTTCGTAGCGAACACTGAAGCTTTCTTT,CASSLDTFVANTEAFF
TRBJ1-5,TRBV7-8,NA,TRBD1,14,TGTGCCAGCAGACCTACAGGGGGTGGTCAGCCCCAGCATTTT,CASRPTGGGQPQHF
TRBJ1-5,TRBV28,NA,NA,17,TGTGCCAGCAGTTATCTAACGCGTGGCAGAGACAATCAGCCCCAGCATTTT,CASSYLTRGRDNQPQHF
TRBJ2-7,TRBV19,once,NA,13,TGTGCCAGTAGTATGCAGAGCTTGTCGCCGCAGTACTTC,CASSMQSLSPQYF
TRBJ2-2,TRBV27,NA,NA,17,TGTGCCAGCAGTTTCACAGGTCGGGGGTGGAACACCGGGGAGCTGTTTTTT,CASSFTGRGWNTGELFF
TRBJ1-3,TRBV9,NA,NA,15,TGTGCCTCAGGAGCCAACCCCTTCTCTGGAAACACCATATATTTT,CASGANPFSGNTIYF
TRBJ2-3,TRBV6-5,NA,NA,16,TGTGCCAGCAGTTACTTTCGTGGGATGGGGACAGATACGCAGTATTTT,CASSYFRGMGTDTQYF
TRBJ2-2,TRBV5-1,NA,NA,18,TGCGCCAGCAGCTCTATAGTCGGCACGTCGACGAACACCGGGGAGCTGTTTTTT,CASSSIVGTSTNTGELFF
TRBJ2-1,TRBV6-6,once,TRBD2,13,TGTGCCAGCAGCAACACAGAGCGGGGTGAGCAGTTCTTC,CASSNTERGEQFF
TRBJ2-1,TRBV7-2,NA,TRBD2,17,TGTGCCAGCAGCTTAGTTTCCCTAGCGGGAGCCTACAATGAGCAGTTCTTC,CASSLVSLAGAYNEQFF
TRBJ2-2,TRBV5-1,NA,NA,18,TGCGCCAGCAGCTCGCAGGGTATGGGGGGCTCGAACACCGGGGAGCTGTTTTTT,CASSSQGMGGSNTGELFF
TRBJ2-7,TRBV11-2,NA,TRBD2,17,TGTGCCAGCAGCCAGTACACTACGGGACTACCTCATGAAGAGCAGTACTTC,CASSQYTTGLPHEEQYF
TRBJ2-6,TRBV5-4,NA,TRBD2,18,TGTGCCAGCAGTTCCGGGACTAGCGGGGTCTCTGGGGCCAACGTCCTGACTTTC,CASSSGTSGVSGANVLTF
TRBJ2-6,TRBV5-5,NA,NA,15,TGTGCCAGCAGCTTGGACCGCTCTGGGGCCAACGTCCTGACTTTC,CASSLDRSGANVLTF
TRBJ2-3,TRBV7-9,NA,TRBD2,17,TGTGCCAGCAGCTTTCCAAGGACTAGCGGGAGGGCGGATACGCAGTATTTT,CASSFPRTSGRADTQYF
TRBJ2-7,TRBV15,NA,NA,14,TGTGCCACCAGCAGAGATCCCCATCCGAACGAGCAGTACTTC,CATSRDPHPNEQYF
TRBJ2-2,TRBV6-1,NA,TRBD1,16,TGTGCCAGCAGTGAACGGGACAGATTAAACACCGGGGAGCTGTTTTTT,CASSERDRLNTGELFF
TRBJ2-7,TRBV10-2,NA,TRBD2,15,TGCGCCAGCACGGGACTAGCGGGAGTTACATACGAGCAGTACTTC,CASTGLAGVTYEQYF
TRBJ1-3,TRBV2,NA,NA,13,TGTGCCAGCGCGGCGGGCTCTGGAAACACCATATATTTT,CASAAGSGNTIYF
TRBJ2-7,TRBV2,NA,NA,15,TGTGCCAGCAGCGTGAGGAGCCTCGGGGGGCACGAGCAGTACTTC,CASSVRSLGGHEQYF
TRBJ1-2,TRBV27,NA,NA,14,TGTGCCAGCAGTTTAGGGGCGGCCCCCTATGGCTACACCTTC,CASSLGAAPYGYTF
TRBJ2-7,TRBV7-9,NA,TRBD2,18,TGTGCCAGCAGCTTAGCGGGACTAGCGGGACCGTTAGGGCACGAGCAGTACTTC,CASSLAGLAGPLGHEQYF
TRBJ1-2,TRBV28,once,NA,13,TGTGCCAGCTGCGAGGGGGGGGACTATGGCTACACCTTC,CASCEGGDYGYTF
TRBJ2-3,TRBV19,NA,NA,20,TGTGCCAGTAGACAGGGGGCCTCTCCTTTGACTAGCGGCCGCACAGATACGCAGTATTTT,CASRQGASPLTSGRTDTQYF
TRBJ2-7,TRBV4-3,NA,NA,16,TGCGCCAGCAGCCAAGATGCCGGGACCGTGACCTACGAGCAGTACTTC,CASSQDAGTVTYEQYF
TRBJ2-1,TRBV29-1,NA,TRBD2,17,TGCAGCGTTGAAGATCCAAGGACTAGCGGGGCCTACAATGAGCAGTTCTTC,CSVEDPRTSGAYNEQFF
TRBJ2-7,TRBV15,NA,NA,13,TGTGCCACTAACCGGGGGACCGGGGACGAGCAGTACTTC,CATNRGTGDEQYF
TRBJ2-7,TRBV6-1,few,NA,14,TGTGCCAGCGGGACAAAGGCGAGCTCCTACGAGCAGTACTTC,CASGTKASSYEQYF
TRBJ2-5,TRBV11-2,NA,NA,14,TGTGCCAGCAGCTTAGTTGATAGCGAGAAGACCCAGTACTTC,CASSLVDSEKTQYF
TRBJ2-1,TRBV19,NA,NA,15,TGTGCCAGTAGTATAGACACCCTCTCCTACAATGAGCAGTTCTTC,CASSIDTLSYNEQFF
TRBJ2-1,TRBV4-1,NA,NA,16,TGCGCCAGCAGCCAAGATGGTAGCGGAGGCTACAATGAGCAGTTCTTC,CASSQDGSGGYNEQFF
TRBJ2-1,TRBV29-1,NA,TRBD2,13,TGCAGCGTTGAAATACTAGCGGGCAATGAGCAGTTCTTC,CSVEILAGNEQFF
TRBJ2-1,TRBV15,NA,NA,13,TGTGCCACCAGCAGAGGGCAGGGGGGTGAGCAGTTCTTC,CATSRGQGGEQFF
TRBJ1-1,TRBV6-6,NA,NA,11,TGTGCCAGCTACTTGCAGGGTGAAGCTTTCTTT,CASYLQGEAFF
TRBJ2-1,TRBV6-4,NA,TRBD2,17,TGTGCCAGCAGTGACTTCGCCGGGACTAGCGGGAGTAATGAGCAGTTCTTC,CASSDFAGTSGSNEQFF
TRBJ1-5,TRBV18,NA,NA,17,TGTGCCAGCTCACCAAGGGCCCCTATCGGGAGCAATCAGCCCCAGCATTTT,CASSPRAPIGSNQPQHF
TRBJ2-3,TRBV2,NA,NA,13,TGTGCCAGCAAGGACAGCCACACAGATACGCAGTATTTT,CASKDSHTDTQYF
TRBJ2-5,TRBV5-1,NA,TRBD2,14,TGCGCCAGCAGCCCAGGACTAGCGCAAGAGACCCAGTACTTC,CASSPGLAQETQYF
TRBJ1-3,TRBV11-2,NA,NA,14,TGTGCCAGCAGCCCCAGGGTCGTCGGAAACACCATATATTTT,CASSPRVVGNTIYF
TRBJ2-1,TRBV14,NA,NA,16,TGTGCCAGCAGCCAAGATCCGGGAGCTATCTGGAAGGAGCAGTTCTTC,CASSQDPGAIWKEQFF
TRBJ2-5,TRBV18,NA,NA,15,TGTGCCAGCTCACCACAGATAGTTCAGTTGGAGACCCAGTACTTC,CASSPQIVQLETQYF
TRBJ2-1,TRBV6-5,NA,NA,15,TGTGCCAGCAGTTGGCTACCGCGGGCCCTCAATGAGCAGTTCTTC,CASSWLPRALNEQFF
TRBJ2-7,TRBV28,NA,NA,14,TGTGCCAGCAGTAACGAGGGGACCTCCTACGAGCAGTACTTC,CASSNEGTSYEQYF
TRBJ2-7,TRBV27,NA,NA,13,TGTGCCAGCAGTTATAACATCGCCTACGAGCAGTACTTC,CASSYNIAYEQYF
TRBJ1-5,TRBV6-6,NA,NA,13,TGTGCCAGCAGTTACAGGGACAATCAGCCCCAGCATTTT,CASSYRDNQPQHF
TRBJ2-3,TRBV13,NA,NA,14,TGTGCCAGCAGCCCCAACCTCCGGATAGATACGCAGTATTTT,CASSPNLRIDTQYF
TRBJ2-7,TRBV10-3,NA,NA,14,TGTGCCATCAGTGGCATGGGCTCATCCTACGAGCAGTACTTC,CAISGMGSSYEQYF
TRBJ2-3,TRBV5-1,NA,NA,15,TGCGCCAGCAGCAAAGGGACGGCCGGACCGGATACGCAGTATTTT,CASSKGTAGPDTQYF
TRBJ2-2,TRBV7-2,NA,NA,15,TGTGCCAGCACCCATACGGGTTATCACACCGGGGAGCTGTTTTTT,CASTHTGYHTGELFF
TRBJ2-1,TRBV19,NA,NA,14,TGTGCCAGTAGTACCACCCCCCAAAACAATGAGCAGTTCTTC,CASSTTPQNNEQFF
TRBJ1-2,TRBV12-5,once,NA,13,TGTGCTAGTGGTTTGGCAGGGGACTATGGCTACACCTTC,CASGLAGDYGYTF
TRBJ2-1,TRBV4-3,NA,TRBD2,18,TGCGCCAGCAGCTGGGGACTAGCGGGAGGTAGCTCCTACAATGAGCAGTTCTTC,CASSWGLAGGSSYNEQFF
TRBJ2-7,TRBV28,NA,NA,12,TGTGCCAGCAGCCTCAAGTCCTACGAGCAGTACTTC,CASSLKSYEQYF
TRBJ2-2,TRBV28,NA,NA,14,TGTGCCAGCAGCCAGATAGGGTACACCGGGGAGCTGTTTTTT,CASSQIGYTGELFF
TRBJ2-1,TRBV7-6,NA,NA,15,TGTGCCAGCAGCGGGGGGCAGGGGCTCTACAATGAGCAGTTCTTC,CASSGGQGLYNEQFF
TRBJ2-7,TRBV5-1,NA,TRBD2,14,TGCGCCAGCAGCGGGGGACTAGACTCCTACGAGCAGTACTTC,CASSGGLDSYEQYF
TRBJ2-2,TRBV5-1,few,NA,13,TGCGCCAGCAGCTTGGCGGGCACCGGGGAGCTGTTTTTT,CASSLAGTGELFF